This T cell receptor (beta chain) originates from a study of T cells in Graves' hyperthyroidism and ophthalmopathy. Study-level information: Sampling of peripheral blood happened at initial diagnosis, prior to any treatment.

Regions amplified from RNA transcripts were the TCR beta CDR3 regions. An initial round of RT-PCR targeting the TCR CDR3 relied on the HTBI primer set. In TCRdb, the multiplex PCR reads were re-called with MiXCR into one record per CDR3 protein. In the table there are hundreds of thousands of distinct CDR3 sequences, 16% of which are singletons. This clonotype was seen many times. Patients aged 18 to 65 had newly diagnosed hyperthyroidism lasting under 2 months. The authors took PBMCs from over 8.5 ml fresh peripheral blood. CDR3 size: 13 residues. After removal of 7 bases from V and 6 bases from J, the junction contained 5 bases not matched to a gene. Germline CDR1 reads MNHNS; CDR2 reads SASEGT.

Input material: blood. This chain links TRBV6-1 with TRBJ1-2; the match to TRBD1 covers 10 bases. The TCR was taken from a woman aged 18-35 years with Graves' hyperthyroidism. CDR3: CASNLDRGDGYTF. CDR3 nucleotide sequence: TGTGCCAGCAACCTGGACAGGGGGGATGGCTACACCTTC.